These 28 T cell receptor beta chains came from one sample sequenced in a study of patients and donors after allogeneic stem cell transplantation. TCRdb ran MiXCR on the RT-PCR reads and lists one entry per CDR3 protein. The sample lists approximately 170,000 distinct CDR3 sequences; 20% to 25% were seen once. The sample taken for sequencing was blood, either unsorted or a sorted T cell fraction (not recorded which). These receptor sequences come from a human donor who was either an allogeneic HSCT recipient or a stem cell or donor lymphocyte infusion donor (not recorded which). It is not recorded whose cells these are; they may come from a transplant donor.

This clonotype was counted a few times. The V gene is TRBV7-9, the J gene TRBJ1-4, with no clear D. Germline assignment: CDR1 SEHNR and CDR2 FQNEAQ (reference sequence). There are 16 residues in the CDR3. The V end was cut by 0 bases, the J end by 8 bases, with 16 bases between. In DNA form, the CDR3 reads TGTGCCAGCAGCTTAGCGCAGTGGCCTACTGGGGAAAAACTGTTTTTT. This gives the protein CASSLAQWPTGEKLFF.

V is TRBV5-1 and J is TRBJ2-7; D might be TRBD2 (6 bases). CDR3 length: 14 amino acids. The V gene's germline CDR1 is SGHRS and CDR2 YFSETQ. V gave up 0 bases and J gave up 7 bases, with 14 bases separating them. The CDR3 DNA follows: TGCGCCAGCAGCTTGGGCCGGGAGAGTCGGGAGCAGTACTTC. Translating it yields CASSLGRESREQYF.

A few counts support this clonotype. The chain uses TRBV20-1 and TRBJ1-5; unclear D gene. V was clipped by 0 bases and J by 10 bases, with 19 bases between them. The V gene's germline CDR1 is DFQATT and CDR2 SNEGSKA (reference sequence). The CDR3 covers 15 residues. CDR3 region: CSARDSRPLDSPQHF. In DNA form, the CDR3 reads TGCAGTGCTAGAGATTCGAGACCCTTAGATTCACCCCAGCATTTT.

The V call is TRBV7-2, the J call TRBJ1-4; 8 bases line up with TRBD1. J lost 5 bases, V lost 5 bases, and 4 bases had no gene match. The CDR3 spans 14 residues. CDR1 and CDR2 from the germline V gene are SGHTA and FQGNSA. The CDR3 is CASSVDRVNEKLFF. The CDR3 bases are TGTGCCAGCAGCGTGGACAGGGTGAATGAAAAACTGTTTTTT.

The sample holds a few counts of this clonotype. In DNA form, the CDR3 reads TGTGCCAGCAGTTTCATAGGGCTAAATCAGCCCCAGCATTTT. Its protein product is CASSFIGLNQPQHF. This chain connects TRBV27 to TRBJ1-5; D remains ambiguous. The CDR3 extends over 14 amino acids. V dropped 3 bases and J dropped 4 bases, with 10 bases sitting between them. CDR1 and CDR2 (germline): MNHEY, SMNVEV (reference sequence).

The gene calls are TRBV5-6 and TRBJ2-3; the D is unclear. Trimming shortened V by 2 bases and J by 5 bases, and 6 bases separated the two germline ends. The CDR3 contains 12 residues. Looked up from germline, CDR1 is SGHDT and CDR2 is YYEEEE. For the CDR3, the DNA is TGTGCCAGCAGCTTCGAGGAAGATACGCAGTATTTT. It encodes CASSFEEDTQYF.

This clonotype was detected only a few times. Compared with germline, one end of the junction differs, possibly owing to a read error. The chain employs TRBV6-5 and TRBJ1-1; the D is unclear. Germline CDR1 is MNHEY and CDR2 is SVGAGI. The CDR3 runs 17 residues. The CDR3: CASSYWWGPLLSAEAFF. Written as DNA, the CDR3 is TGTGCCAGCAGCTACTGGTGGGGTCCCCTTTTAAGTGCTGAAGCTTTCTTT.

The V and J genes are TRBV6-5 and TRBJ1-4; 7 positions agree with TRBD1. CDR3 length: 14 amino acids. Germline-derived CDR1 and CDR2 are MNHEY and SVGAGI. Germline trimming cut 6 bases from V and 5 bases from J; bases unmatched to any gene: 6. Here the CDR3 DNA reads TGTGCCAGCAGCCGAGGGACAGCAAATGAAAAACTGTTTTTT. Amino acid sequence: CASSRGTANEKLFF.

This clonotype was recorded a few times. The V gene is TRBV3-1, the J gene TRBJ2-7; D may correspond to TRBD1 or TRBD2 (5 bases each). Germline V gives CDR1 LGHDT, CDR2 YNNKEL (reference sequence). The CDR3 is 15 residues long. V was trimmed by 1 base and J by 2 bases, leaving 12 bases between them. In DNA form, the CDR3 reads TGTGCCAGCAGCCAAGCAGGGAGAAGAACCTACGAGCAGTACTTC. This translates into CASSQAGRRTYEQYF.

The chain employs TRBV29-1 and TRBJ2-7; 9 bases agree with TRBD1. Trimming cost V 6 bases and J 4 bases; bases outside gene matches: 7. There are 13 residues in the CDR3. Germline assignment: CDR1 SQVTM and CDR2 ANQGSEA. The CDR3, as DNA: TGCAGCGTCCTCGACAGGGGGATGTACGAGCAGTACTTC. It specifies CSVLDRGMYEQYF.

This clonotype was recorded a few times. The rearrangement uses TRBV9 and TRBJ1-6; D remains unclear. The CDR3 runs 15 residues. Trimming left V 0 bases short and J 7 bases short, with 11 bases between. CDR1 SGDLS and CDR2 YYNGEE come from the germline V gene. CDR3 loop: CASSVGAGKNSPLHF. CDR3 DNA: TGTGCCAGCAGCGTAGGGGCAGGAAAAAATTCACCCCTCCACTTT.

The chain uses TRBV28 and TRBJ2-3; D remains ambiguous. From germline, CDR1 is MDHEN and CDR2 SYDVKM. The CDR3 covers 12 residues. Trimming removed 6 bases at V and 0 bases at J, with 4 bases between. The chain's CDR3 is CASRESTDTQYF. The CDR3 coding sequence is TGTGCCAGCAGAGAGAGCACAGATACGCAGTATTTT.

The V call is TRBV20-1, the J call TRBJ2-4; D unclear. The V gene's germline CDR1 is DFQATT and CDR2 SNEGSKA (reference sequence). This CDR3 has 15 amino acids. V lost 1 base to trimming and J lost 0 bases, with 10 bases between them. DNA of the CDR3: TGCAGTGCTAGAGTTGCGGAACTAGCCAAAAACATTCAGTACTTC. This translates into CSARVAELAKNIQYF.

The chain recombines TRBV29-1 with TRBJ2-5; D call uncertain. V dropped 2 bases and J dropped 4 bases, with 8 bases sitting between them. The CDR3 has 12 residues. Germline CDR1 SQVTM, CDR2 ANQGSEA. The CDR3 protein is CSVEFGPETQYF. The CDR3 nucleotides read TGCAGCGTTGAATTCGGACCAGAGACCCAGTACTTC.

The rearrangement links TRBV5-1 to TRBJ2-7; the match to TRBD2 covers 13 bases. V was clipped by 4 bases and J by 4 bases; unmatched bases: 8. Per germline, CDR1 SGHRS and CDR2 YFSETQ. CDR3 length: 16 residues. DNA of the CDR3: TGCGCCAGCAGCCTCCGACTAGCGGGAGGAACTTACGAGCAGTACTTC. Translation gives CASSLRLAGGTYEQYF. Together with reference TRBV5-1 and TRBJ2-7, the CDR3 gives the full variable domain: KAGVTQTPRYLIKTRGQQVTLSCSPISGHRSVSWYQQTPGQGLQFLFEYFSETQRNKGNFPGRFSGRQFSNSRSEMNVSTLELGDSALYLCASSLRLAGGTYEQYFGPGTRLTVT.

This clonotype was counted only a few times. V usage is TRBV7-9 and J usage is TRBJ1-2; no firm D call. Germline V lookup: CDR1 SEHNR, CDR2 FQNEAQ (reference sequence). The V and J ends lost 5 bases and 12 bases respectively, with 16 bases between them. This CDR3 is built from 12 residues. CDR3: CASSQTQTDHTF. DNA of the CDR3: TGTGCCAGCAGCCAAACTCAGACCGACCACACCTTC.

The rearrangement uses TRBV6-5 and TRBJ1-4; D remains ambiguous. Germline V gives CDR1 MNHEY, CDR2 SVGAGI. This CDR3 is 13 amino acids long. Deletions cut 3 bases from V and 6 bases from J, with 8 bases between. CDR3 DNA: TGTGCCAGCAGTTATAGTGGATATGAAAAACTGTTTTTT. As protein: CASSYSGYEKLFF.

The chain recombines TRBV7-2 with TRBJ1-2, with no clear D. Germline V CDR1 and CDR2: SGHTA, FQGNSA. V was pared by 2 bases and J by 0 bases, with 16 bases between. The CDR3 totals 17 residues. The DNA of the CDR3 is TGTGCCAGCAGCTTATCGTTCGGAGAGTTAGCTAACTATGGCTACACCTTC. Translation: CASSLSFGELANYGYTF.

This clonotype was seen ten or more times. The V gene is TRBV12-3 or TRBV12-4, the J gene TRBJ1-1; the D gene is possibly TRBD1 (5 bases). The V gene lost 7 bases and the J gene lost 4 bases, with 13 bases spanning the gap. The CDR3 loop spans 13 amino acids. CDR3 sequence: CASIPSGGTEAFF. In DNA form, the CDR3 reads TGTGCCAGCATCCCTTCGGGGGGCACTGAAGCTTTCTTT.

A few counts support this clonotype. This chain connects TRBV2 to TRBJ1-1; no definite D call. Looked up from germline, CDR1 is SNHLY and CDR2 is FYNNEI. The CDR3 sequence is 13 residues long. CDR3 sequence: CAGSGSMNTEAFF. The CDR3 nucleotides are TGTGCAGGGTCGGGTAGCATGAACACTGAAGCTTTCTTT.

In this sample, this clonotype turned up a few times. CDR3 coding DNA: TGTGCCAGCAGTTTAGCCCCGGGACAGGGCCCGTTTAGCAATCAGCCCCAGCATTTT. Encoded protein: CASSLAPGQGPFSNQPQHF. The chain uses TRBV12-3 or TRBV12-4 and TRBJ1-5; 9 bases agree with TRBD1. This CDR3 contains 19 residues. Losses at the gene ends were 0 bases for V and 0 bases for J; bases not matched to a gene: 9.

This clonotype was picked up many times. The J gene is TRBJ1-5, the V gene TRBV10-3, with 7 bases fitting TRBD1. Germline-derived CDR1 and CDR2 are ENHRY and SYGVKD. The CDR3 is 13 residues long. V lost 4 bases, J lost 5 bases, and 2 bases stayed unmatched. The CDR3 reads CAISGTGDQPQHF. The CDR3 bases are TGTGCCATCAGTGGCACAGGGGATCAGCCCCAGCATTTT.

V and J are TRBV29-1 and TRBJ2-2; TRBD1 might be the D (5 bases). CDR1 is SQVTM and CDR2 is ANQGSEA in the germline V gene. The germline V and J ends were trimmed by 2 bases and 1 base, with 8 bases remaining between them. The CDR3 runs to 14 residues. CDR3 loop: CSVERQGNTGELFF. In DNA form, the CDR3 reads TGCAGCGTTGAAAGGCAGGGGAACACCGGGGAGCTGTTTTTT.

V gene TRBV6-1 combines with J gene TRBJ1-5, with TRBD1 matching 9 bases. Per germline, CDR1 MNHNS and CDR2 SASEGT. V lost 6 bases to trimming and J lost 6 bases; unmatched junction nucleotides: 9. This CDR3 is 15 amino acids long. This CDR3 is CASSGNRGLRQPQHF. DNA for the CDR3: TGTGCCAGCAGCGGGAACAGGGGGCTCCGTCAGCCCCAGCATTTT.

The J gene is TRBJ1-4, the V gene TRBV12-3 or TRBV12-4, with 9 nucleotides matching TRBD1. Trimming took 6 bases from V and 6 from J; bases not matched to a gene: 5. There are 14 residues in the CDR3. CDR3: CASRSGTGYEKLFF. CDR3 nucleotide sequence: TGTGCCAGCAGATCCGGGACAGGGTATGAAAAACTGTTTTTT.

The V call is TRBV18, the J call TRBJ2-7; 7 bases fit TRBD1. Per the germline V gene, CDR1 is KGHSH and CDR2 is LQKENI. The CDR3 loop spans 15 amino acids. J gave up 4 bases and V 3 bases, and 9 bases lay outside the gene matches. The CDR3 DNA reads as TGTGCCAGCTCACCCAGACAGGGATCTTCTTACGAGCAGTACTTC. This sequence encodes CASSPRQGSSYEQYF.

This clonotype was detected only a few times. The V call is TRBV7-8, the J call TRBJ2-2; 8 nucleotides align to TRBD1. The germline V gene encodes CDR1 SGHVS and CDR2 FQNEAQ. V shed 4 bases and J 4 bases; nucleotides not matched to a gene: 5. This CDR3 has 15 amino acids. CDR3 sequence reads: CASSWLTGVTGELFF. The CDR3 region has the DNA TGTGCCAGCAGCTGGTTGACAGGGGTCACCGGGGAGCTGTTTTTT.

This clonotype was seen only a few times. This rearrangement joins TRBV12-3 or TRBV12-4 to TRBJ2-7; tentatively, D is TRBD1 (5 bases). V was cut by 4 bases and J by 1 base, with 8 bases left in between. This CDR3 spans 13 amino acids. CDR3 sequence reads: CASSSQGSYEQYF. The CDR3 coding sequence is TGTGCCAGCAGTTCCCAGGGTTCCTACGAGCAGTACTTC.